The 18 T cell receptor beta chains given below trace back to one sample, sequenced in a study of CD8 T cells in ankylosing spondylitis. Study-wide points: Seemingly characteristic of ankylosing spondylitis blood was a TCR beta motif consisting of about 8 highly homologous variants.

Antigens for these TCRs are unknown. From the 5' RACE reads, TCRdb called clonotypes with MiXCR, one entry per CDR3 protein. Among roughly 400,000 distinct CDR3 sequences listed, about 22% were seen once. Material for sequencing was blood, either unsorted or a sorted T cell fraction (not recorded which). All receptors derive from a male donor with ankylosing spondylitis.

The V call is TRBV5-1, the J call TRBJ1-5, with D maybe TRBD1 (5 bases). The germline V gene encodes CDR1 SGHRS and CDR2 YFSETQ. The V and J ends lost 7 bases and 5 bases respectively, with 19 bases between them. This CDR3 spans 15 amino acids. The CDR3 DNA reads TGCGCCAGCCGACCCCTTGGGGGGGGGGATCAGCCCCAGCATTTT. Translation gives CASRPLGGGDQPQHF.

The chain has TRBV30 and TRBJ2-2, with TRBD2 matching 9 bases. The V gene end was trimmed by 0 bases and the J gene end by 5 bases; junction bases not matched to a gene: 1. The germline V gene has CDR1 GTSNPN and CDR2 SVGIG (reference sequence). This CDR3 comprises 14 residues. Written as DNA, the CDR3 is TGTGCCTGGAGTGTAGCGGGAGGTACCGGGGAGCTGTTTTTT. This sequence encodes CAWSVAGGTGELFF.

The sample holds a few counts of this clonotype. J is TRBJ2-3 and V is TRBV4-2; no firm D call. V was shortened by 4 bases and J by 4 bases, with 15 bases between the two germline ends. Germline CDR1 is LGHNA and CDR2 is YNFKEQ. The CDR3 consists of 15 residues. The CDR3 spells CASSPPTTGADTQYF. CDR3 coding DNA: TGTGCCAGCAGCCCCCCGACAACCGGTGCAGATACGCAGTATTTT.

The rearrangement joins TRBV19 to TRBJ2-6; 7 bases map to TRBD1. V shed 8 bases and J 0 bases; nucleotides not matched to a gene: 7. The CDR3 extends over 16 amino acids. Germline CDR1 and CDR2: LNHDA and SQIVND (reference sequence). The CDR3 here is CASGTESISGANVLTF. The CDR3 coding sequence is TGTGCCAGTGGGACAGAAAGTATCTCTGGGGCCAACGTCCTGACTTTC.

The gene calls are TRBV2 and TRBJ2-2, with D hard to call. CDR1 SNHLY and CDR2 FYNNEI come from the germline V gene. This CDR3 comprises 15 residues. Trimming took off 7 bases at V and 4 bases at J, with 16 bases between the two ends. The CDR3 DNA sequence: TGTGCCAGCACCCGAAGCACGCCGGGCACCGGGGAGCTGTTTTTT. Its protein product is CASTRSTPGTGELFF.

The sample holds a few counts of this clonotype. V gene TRBV7-2 combines with J gene TRBJ1-1; 8 bases align to TRBD1. Per the germline V gene, CDR1 is SGHTA and CDR2 is FQGNSA. The V segment lost 5 bases and the J segment 5 bases; nucleotides outside the gene matches: 7. CDR3 length: 14 residues. Here the CDR3 reads CASSMTGAWTEAFF. The CDR3 DNA sequence: TGTGCCAGCAGCATGACAGGGGCGTGGACTGAAGCTTTCTTT.

This chain uses TRBV4-2 with TRBJ1-5, with TRBD1 matching 9 bases. J gave up 3 bases and V 3 bases, and 3 bases lay outside the gene matches. This CDR3 has 15 residues. Germline CDR1 and CDR2: LGHNA and YNFKEQ. The CDR3 region is CASSQVQGANQPQHF. The CDR3 nucleotides are TGTGCCAGCAGCCAGGTACAGGGGGCCAATCAGCCCCAGCATTTT.

This clonotype showed up just a few times. This chain connects TRBV7-9 to TRBJ2-6; no clear D. Germline V gene lookup returns CDR1 SEHNR and CDR2 FQNEAQ (reference sequence). Between the trimmed V and J ends, which lost 5 bases and 0 bases, there was a span of 8 bases. This CDR3 region has 15 residues. In nucleotides, the CDR3 is TGTGCCAGCAGCAGAGACCGCTCTGGGGCCAACGTCCTGACTTTC. This gives the protein CASSRDRSGANVLTF.

To note about this clonotype: Relative to the germline gene, one junction end is altered; a read error may explain this. The chain links TRBV20-1 to TRBJ2-1, with 12 bases identical to TRBD1. The germline gives CDR1 DFQATT, CDR2 SNEGSKA (reference sequence). The CDR3 runs to 15 residues. The DNA of the CDR3 is TGCTGTGCTAATCCGGGACAGGGGGCTAGCAATGAGCAGTTCTTC. Protein sequence: CCANPGQGASNEQFF.

This clonotype was recorded a few times. The chain is built from TRBV19 and TRBJ1-1; D not certain. The CDR3 runs 11 residues. Trimming left V 5 bases short and J 10 bases short, with 11 bases between. Germline lookup yields CDR1 LNHDA and CDR2 SQIVND (reference sequence). CDR3 nucleotide sequence: TGTGCCAGTAGTGCGGGAAGTGGAGCTTTCTTT. Protein sequence: CASSAGSGAFF. Based on the CDR3 plus reference TRBV19 and TRBJ1-1, the full variable domain is DGGITQSPKYLFRKEGQNVTLSCEQNLNHDAMYWYRQDPGQGLRLIYYSQIVNDFQKGDIAEGYSVSREKKESFPLTVTSAQKNPTAFYLCASSAGSGAFFGQGTRLTVV.

This clonotype showed up just once. CDR3 residues: CASSSLAENTDTQYF. The CDR3 DNA reads as TGCGCCAGCAGCTCTCTAGCGGAGAACACAGATACGCAGTATTTT. This chain connects TRBV5-1 to TRBJ2-3; TRBD2 matches 7 bases. There are 15 residues in the CDR3. Germline V gene lookup returns CDR1 SGHRS and CDR2 YFSETQ. Losses at the gene ends were 3 bases for V and 2 bases for J; bases not matched to a gene: 6.

The V and J genes are TRBV5-1 and TRBJ1-5, with TRBD1 matching 11 bases. CDR3 length: 13 residues. The trim removed 4 bases at V and 16 bases at J, leaving 10 bases unmatched. Germline CDR1 SGHRS, CDR2 YFSETQ. CDR3 sequence (DNA): TGCGCCAGCAGCCCGGAAGGACAGGGGGCTATCCATTTT. Amino acids: CASSPEGQGAIHF.

This clonotype was seen only a few times. The chain recombines TRBV21-1 with TRBJ2-7; the D call TRBD2 from the table was never checked on the DNA. TRBV21-1 is a pseudogene segment. This CDR3 has 16 residues. CDR3 bases: TGTGCCAGCAGCAAATGGAGGGAGGGCCGGTTCGACGAGCAGTACTTC. Protein: CASSKWREGRFDEQYF.

This clonotype has just a few counts. This chain joins TRBV12-3 or TRBV12-4 and TRBJ2-1, with a tentative D call TRBD1 (6 bases). Trimming removed 5 bases from V and 10 bases from J, with 15 bases in between. The CDR3 contains 13 residues. Here the CDR3 reads CASSDRIRNEQFF. CDR3 in DNA: TGTGCCAGCAGTGACAGGATCCGGAACGAGCAGTTCTTC.

CDR3 nucleotides: TGTGCCAGCAGCCAACTCCAGGGGCGGACGCAGTATTTT. Amino acid sequence: CASSQLQGRTQYF. The chain uses TRBV11-3 and TRBJ2-3; D is possibly TRBD1 (6 bases). Trimming took off 5 bases at V and 9 bases at J, with 15 bases between the two ends. This CDR3 region has 13 residues. Germline values: CDR1 SGHNT, CDR2 YENEEA.

This clonotype has just a few counts. The rearrangement uses TRBV4-1 and TRBJ1-5; no reliable D call. CDR3 size: 15 residues. Germline V CDR1 and CDR2: MGHRA, YSYEKL. The germline V and J ends were trimmed by 0 bases and 7 bases, with 13 bases remaining between them. In DNA form, the CDR3 reads TGCGCCAGCAGCCAAGATAATTTGGTTAACCAGCCCCAGCATTTT. Translated: CASSQDNLVNQPQHF.

The chain uses TRBV24-1 and TRBJ2-1; 10 bases are shared with TRBD1. Trimming at V came to 5 bases and at J to 4 bases, leaving 10 bases not matched to a gene. The CDR3 is 17 residues long. The germline gives CDR1 KGHDR, CDR2 SFDVKD. The CDR3 loop is CATSASTGQGVYNEQFF. CDR3 coding DNA: TGTGCCACCAGTGCCTCAACCGGACAGGGGGTATACAATGAGCAGTTCTTC.

The chain has TRBV29-1 and TRBJ1-1, with D possibly matching TRBD1 (5 bases). V lost 5 bases and J 0 bases, leaving 7 bases between the germline ends. This CDR3 has 12 residues. Germline assignment: CDR1 SQVTM and CDR2 ANQGSEA. Here the CDR3 DNA reads TGCAGCGTTCGGGGCTTGAACACTGAAGCTTTCTTT. Translated: CSVRGLNTEAFF.